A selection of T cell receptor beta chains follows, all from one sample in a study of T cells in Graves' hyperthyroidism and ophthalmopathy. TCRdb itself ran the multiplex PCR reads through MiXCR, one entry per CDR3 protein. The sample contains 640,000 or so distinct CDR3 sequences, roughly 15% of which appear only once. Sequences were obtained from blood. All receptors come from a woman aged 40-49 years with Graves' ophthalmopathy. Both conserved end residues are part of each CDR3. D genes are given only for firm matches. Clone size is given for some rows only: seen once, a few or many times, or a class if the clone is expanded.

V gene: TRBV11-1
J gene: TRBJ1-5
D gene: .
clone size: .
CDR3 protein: CASSPETGASNQPQHF
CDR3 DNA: TGTGCCAGCAGCCCGGAGACAGGTGCGAGCAATCAGCCCCAGCATTTT

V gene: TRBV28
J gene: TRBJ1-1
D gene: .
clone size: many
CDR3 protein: CASSPRLGTEAFF
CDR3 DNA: TGTGCCAGCAGTCCGCGACTGGGAACTGAAGCTTTCTTT

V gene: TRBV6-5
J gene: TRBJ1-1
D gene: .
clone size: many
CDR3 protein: CASSLTQGGTEAFF
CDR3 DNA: TGTGCCAGCAGCCTAACACAGGGCGGGACTGAAGCTTTCTTT

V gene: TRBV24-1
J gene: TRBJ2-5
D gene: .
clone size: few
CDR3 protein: CATVSQGGGQETQYF
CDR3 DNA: TGTGCCACCGTTAGTCAGGGAGGAGGCCAAGAGACCCAGTACTTC

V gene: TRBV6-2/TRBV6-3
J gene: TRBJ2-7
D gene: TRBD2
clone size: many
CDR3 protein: CASSSWTSGSREQYF
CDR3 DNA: TGTGCCAGCAGTTCCTGGACTAGCGGGAGTCGAGAGCAGTACTTC

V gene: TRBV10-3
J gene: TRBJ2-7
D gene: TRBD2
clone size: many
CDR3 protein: CAISDREGEQYF
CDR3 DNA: TGTGCCATCAGTGACAGGGAGGGCGAGCAGTACTTC

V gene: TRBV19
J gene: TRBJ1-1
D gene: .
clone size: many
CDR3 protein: CASSMPVGMNTEAFF
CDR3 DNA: TGTGCCAGTAGTATGCCAGTCGGGATGAACACTGAAGCTTTCTTT

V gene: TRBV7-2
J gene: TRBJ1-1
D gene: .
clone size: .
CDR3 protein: CASSLRSPLNTEAFF
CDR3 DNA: TGTGCCAGCAGCCTCCGAAGCCCTCTTAACACTGAAGCTTTCTTT

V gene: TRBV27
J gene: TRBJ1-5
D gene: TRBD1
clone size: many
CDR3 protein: CASSLAGGLSNQPQHF
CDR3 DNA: TGTGCCAGCAGTTTAGCAGGGGGCTTAAGCAATCAGCCCCAGCATTTT

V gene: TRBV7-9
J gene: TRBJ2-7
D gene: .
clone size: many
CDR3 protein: CASSFRDRGSYEQYF
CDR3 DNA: TGTGCCAGCAGCTTCCGGGACCGCGGCTCCTACGAGCAGTACTTC

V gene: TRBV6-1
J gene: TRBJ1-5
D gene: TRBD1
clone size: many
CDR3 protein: CASSEDRAQPQHF
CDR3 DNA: TGTGCCAGCAGTGAGGACAGGGCTCAGCCCCAGCATTTT

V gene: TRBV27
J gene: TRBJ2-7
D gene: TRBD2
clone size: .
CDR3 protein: CASSSLAGVFEQYF
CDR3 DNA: TGTGCCAGCAGTTCACTAGCGGGAGTCTTCGAGCAGTACTTC

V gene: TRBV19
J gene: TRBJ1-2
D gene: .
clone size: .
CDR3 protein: CASETFVGRGGYTF
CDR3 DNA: TGTGCCAGCGAGACATTCGTCGGTCGAGGGGGCTACACCTTC

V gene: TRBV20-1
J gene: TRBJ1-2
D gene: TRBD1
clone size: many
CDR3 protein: CSARDQGANGYTF
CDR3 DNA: TGCAGTGCCCGAGACCAGGGGGCAAACGGCTACACCTTC

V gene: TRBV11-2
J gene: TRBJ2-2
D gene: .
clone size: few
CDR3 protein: CASKRGTNTGELFF
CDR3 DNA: TGTGCCAGCAAGCGTGGGACGAACACCGGGGAGCTGTTTTTT

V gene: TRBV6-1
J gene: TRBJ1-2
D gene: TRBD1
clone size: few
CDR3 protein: CASRRTGGIYGYTF
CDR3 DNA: TGTGCCAGCCGTCGAACAGGGGGCATCTATGGCTACACCTTC

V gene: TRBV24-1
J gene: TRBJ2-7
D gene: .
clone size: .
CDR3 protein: CATSDGTRTYEQYF
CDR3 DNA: TGTGCCACCAGTGATGGGACACGGACCTACGAGCAGTACTTC

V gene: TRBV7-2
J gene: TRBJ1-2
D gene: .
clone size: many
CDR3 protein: CASSLEGENYGYTF
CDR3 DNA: TGTGCCAGCAGCTTAGAAGGGGAAAACTATGGCTACACCTTC

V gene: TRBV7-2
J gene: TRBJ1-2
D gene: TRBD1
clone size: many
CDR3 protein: CASSSDREFYGYTF
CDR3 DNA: TGTGCCAGCAGCTCTGACAGGGAATTTTATGGCTACACCTTC

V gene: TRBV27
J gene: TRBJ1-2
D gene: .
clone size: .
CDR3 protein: CASSLRGFGPYGYTF
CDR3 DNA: TGTGCCAGCAGTTTAAGAGGTTTTGGGCCCTATGGCTACACCTTC

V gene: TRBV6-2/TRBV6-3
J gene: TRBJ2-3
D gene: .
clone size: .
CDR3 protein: CASSYPPGGVVRDTQYF
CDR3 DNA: TGTGCCAGCAGTTACCCCCCCGGCGGGGTTGTTCGGGATACGCAGTATTTT

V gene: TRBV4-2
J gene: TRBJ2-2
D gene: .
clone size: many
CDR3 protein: CASSQEIRDWGGELFF
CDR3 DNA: TGTGCCAGCAGCCAAGAGATCAGGGATTGGGGCGGGGAGCTGTTTTTT